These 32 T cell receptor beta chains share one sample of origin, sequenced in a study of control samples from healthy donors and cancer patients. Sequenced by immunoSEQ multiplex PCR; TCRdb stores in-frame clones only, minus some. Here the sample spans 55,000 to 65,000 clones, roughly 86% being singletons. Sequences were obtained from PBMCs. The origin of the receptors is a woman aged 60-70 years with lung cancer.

CDR3 residues: CASSFPGRNIQYF. Here the CDR3 DNA reads TGTGCCAGCAGTTTCCCAGGACGAAACATTCAGTACTTC. The V gene is TRBV28, the J gene TRBJ2-4; D is ambiguous. CDR1 is MDHEN and CDR2 is SYDVKM in the germline V gene. Deletions cut 3 bases from V and 6 bases from J, with 9 bases between. The CDR3 extends over 13 amino acids.

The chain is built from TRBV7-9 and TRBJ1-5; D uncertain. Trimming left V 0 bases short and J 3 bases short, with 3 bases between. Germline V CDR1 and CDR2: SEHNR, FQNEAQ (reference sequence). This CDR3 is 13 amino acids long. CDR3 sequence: CASSLASNQPQHF. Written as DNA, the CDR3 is TGTGCCAGCAGCTTAGCTTCCAATCAGCCCCAGCATTTT.

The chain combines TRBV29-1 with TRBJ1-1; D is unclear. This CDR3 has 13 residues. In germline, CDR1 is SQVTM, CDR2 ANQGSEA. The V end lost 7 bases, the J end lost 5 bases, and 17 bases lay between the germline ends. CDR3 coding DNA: TGCAGCGCCCAAGAAGGGTCGTGGACTGAAGCTTTCTTT. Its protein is CSAQEGSWTEAFF.

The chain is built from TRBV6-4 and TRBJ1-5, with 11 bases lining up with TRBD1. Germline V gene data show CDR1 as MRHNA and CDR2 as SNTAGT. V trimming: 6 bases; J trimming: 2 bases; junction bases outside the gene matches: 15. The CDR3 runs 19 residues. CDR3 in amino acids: CASSGLGQGADGGNQPQHF. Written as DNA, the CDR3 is TGTGCCAGCAGCGGCCTCGGACAGGGGGCCGATGGCGGCAATCAGCCCCAGCATTTT.

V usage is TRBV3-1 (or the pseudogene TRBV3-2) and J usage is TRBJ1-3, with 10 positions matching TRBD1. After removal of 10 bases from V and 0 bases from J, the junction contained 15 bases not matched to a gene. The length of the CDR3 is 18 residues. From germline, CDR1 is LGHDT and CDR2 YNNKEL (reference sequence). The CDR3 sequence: CATGDRGRSGVSGNTIYF. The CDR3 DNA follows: TGTGCCACTGGGGACAGGGGACGTAGCGGGGTCTCTGGAAACACCATATATTTT.

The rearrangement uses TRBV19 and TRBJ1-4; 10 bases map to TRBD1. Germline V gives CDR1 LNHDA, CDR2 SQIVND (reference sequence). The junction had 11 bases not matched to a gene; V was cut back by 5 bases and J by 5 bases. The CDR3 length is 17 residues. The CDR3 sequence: CASSPSGPDRGNEKLFF. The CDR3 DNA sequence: TGTGCCAGTAGTCCATCTGGCCCGGACAGGGGGAATGAAAAACTGTTTTTT.

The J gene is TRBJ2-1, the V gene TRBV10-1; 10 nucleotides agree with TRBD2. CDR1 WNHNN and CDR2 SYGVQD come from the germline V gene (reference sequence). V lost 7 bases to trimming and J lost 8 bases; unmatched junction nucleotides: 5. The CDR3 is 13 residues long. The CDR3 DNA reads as TGCGCCAGCACTGCTAGCGGGGGTCATGAGCAGTTCTTC. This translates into CASTASGGHEQFF.

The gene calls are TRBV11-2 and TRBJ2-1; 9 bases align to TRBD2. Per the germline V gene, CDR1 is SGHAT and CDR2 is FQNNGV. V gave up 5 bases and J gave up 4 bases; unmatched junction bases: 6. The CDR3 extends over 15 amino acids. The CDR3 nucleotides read TGTGCCAGCAGCCTGGGGCTAGCGGGGTACAATGAGCAGTTCTTC. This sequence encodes CASSLGLAGYNEQFF.

CDR3 protein: CASSYIYETQYF. The CDR3 DNA reads TGTGCCAGCAGTTACATATACGAGACCCAGTACTTC. The chain combines TRBV28 with TRBJ2-5; no clear D gene. Germline CDR1 is MDHEN and CDR2 is SYDVKM. V was pared by 4 bases and J by 5 bases, with 8 bases between. The CDR3 is 12 amino acids.

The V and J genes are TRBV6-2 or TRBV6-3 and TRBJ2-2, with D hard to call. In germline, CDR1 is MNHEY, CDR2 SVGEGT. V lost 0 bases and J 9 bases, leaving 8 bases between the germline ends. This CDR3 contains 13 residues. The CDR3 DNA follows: TGTGCCAGCAGTTACTCCCTGGACCGGGAGCTGTTTTTT. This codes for CASSYSLDRELFF.

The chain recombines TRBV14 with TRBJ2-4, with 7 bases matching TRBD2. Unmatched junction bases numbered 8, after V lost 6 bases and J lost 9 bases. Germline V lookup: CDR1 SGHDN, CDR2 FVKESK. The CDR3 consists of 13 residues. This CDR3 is CASSAGVNGIQYF. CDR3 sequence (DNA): TGTGCCAGCAGTGCGGGAGTGAATGGCATTCAGTACTTC.

DNA of the CDR3: TGCGCCAGCAGCTTGCCGAATAGCGGGGGCACAGATACGCAGTATTTT. Residues: CASSLPNSGGTDTQYF. This sequence joins TRBV5-1 and TRBJ2-3; TRBD2 matches at 8 bases. V shed 1 base, J shed 1 base, and the junction held 5 bases outside the gene matches. The CDR3 consists of 16 residues. Germline CDR1 reads SGHRS; CDR2 reads YFSETQ.

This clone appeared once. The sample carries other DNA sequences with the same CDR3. Written as DNA, the CDR3 is TGCGCCAGCGGGATTAAAGGGGACACTGAAGCTTTCTTT. Translated: CASGIKGDTEAFF. The chain links TRBV5-1 to TRBJ1-1; perhaps TRBD1 as D (5 bases). CDR3 length: 13 amino acids. CDR1 SGHRS and CDR2 YFSETQ come from the germline V gene. The ends were cut back, 7 bases at V and 3 bases at J, with 13 bases in the middle.

CDR3 region: CASSQDPTSGRADEGNEQFF. CDR3 DNA sequence: TGCGCCAGCAGCCAAGATCCTACTAGCGGGAGGGCCGATGAGGGGAATGAGCAGTTCTTC. V usage is TRBV4-1 and J usage is TRBJ2-1; 13 positions match TRBD2. Germline CDR1 is MGHRA and CDR2 is YSYEKL. The length of the CDR3 is 20 residues. V lost 0 bases to trimming and J lost 7 bases; unmatched junction nucleotides: 15.

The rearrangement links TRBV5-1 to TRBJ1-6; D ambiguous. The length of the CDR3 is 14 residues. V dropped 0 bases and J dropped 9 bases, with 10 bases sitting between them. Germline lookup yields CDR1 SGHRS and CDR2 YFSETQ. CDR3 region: CASSLDGVGSPLHF. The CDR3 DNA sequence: TGCGCCAGCAGCTTGGACGGAGTTGGTTCACCCCTCCACTTT.

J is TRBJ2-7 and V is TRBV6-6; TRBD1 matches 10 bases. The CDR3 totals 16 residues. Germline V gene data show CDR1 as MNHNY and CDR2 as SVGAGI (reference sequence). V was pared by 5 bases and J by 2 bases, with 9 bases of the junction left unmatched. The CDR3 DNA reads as TGTGCCAGCAGTCCTAGGCACGGGACAGGGGCCTACGAGCAGTACTTC. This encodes CASSPRHGTGAYEQYF.

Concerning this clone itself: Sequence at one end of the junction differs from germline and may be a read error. CDR3 loop: CASSAAPSGSETQYF. For the CDR3, the DNA is TGTGCTAGCAGCGCAGCACCTAGCGGGAGTGAGACCCAGTACTTC. This chain links TRBV7-7 with TRBJ2-5; 10 bases match TRBD2. Germline V gene data show CDR1 as SSHAT and CDR2 as FNYEAQ (reference sequence). The CDR3 sequence is 15 residues long.

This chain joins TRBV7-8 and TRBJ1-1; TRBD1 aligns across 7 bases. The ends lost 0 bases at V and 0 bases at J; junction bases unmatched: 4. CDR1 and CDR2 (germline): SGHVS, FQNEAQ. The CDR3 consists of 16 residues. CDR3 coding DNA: TGTGCCAGCAGCTTAGCGTACAGGGGCGTGAACACTGAAGCTTTCTTT. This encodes CASSLAYRGVNTEAFF.

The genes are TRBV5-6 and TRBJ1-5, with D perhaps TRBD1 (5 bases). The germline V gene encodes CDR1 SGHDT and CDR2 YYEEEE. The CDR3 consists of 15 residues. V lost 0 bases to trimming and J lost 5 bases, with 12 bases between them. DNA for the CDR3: TGTGCCAGCAGCTTGGTGGGGCGGCCAGATCAGCCCCAGCATTTT. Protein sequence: CASSLVGRPDQPQHF.

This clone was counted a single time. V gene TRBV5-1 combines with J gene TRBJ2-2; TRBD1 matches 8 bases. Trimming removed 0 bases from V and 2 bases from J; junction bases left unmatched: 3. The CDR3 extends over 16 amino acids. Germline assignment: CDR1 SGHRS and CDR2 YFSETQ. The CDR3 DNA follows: TGCGCCAGCAGCTTGGGCAGGGGGCTTAACACCGGGGAGCTGTTTTTT. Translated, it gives CASSLGRGLNTGELFF.

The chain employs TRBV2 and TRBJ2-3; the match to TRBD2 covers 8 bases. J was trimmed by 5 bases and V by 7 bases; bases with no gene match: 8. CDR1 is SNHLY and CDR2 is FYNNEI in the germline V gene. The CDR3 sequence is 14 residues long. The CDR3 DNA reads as TGTGCCAGCACGGACGGGGGGGTCGTAGATACGCAGTATTTT. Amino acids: CASTDGGVVDTQYF.

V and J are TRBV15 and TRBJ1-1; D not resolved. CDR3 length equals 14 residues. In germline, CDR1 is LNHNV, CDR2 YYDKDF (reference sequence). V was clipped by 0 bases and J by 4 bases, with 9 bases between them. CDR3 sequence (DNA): TGTGCCACCAGCAGAGAGCGGCTTATCACTGAAGCTTTCTTT. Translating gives CATSRERLITEAFF.

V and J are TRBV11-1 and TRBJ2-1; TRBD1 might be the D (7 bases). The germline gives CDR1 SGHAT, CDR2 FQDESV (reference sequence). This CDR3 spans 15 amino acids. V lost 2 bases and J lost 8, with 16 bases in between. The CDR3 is CASSLFQGGMDEQFF. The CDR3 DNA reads TGTGCCAGCAGCTTATTTCAGGGGGGCATGGATGAGCAGTTCTTC.

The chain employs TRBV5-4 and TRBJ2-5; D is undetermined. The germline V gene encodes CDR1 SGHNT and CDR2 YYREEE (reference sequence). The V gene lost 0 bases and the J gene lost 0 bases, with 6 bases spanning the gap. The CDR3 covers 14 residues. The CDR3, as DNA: TGTGCCAGCAGCTTGGGGTCAGACCAAGAGACCCAGTACTTC. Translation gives CASSLGSDQETQYF.

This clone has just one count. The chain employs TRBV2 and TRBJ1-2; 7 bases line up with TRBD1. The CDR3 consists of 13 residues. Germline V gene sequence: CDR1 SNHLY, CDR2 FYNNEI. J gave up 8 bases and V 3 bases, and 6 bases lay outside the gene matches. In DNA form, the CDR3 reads TGTGCCAGCAGTGAGGAGGGGGCGAGGGGCTACACCTTC. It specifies CASSEEGARGYTF.

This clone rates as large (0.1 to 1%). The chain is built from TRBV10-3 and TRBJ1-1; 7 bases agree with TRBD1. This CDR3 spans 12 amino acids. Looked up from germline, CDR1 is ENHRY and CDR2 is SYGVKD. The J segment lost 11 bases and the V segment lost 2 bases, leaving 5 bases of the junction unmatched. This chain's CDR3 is CAISEPGTAAFF. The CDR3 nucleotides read TGTGCCATCAGTGAGCCAGGGACAGCTGCTTTCTTT.

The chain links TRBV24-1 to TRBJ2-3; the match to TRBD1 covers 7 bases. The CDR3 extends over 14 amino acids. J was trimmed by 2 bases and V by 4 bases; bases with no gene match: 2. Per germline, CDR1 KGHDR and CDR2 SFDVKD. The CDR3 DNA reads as TGTGCCACCAGTGAGGACAGGTACACAGATACGCAGTATTTT. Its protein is CATSEDRYTDTQYF.

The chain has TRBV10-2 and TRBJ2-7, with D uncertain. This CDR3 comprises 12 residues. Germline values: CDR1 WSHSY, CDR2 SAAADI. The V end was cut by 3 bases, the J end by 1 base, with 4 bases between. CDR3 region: CASSEHSYEQYF. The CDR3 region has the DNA TGCGCCAGCAGTGAACATTCCTACGAGCAGTACTTC.

The CDR3 bases are TGTGCCAGCAGTGCCCTGACAGGGGGAACTGAAGCTTTCTTT. Translating it yields CASSALTGGTEAFF. V and J are TRBV28 and TRBJ1-1; 9 bases fit TRBD1. The CDR3 spans 14 residues. After removal of 5 bases from V and 5 bases from J, the junction contained 6 bases not matched to a gene. Germline values: CDR1 MDHEN, CDR2 SYDVKM. Full variable domain (missing parts from reference TRBV28 and TRBJ1-1): DVKVTQSSRYLVKRTGEKVFLECVQDMDHENMFWYRQDPGLGLRLIYFSYDVKMKEKGDIPEGYSVSREKKERFSLILESASTNQTSMYLCASSALTGGTEAFFGQGTRLTVV.

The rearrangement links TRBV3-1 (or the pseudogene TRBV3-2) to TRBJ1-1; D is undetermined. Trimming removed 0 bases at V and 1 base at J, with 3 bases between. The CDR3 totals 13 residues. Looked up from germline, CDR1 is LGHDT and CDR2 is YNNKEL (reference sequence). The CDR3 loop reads CASSQEQNTEAFF. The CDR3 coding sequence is TGTGCCAGCAGCCAAGAACAGAACACTGAAGCTTTCTTT.

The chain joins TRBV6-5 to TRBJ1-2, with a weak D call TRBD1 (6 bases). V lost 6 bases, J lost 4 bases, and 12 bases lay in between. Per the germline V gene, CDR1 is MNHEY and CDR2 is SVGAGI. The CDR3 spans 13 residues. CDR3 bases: TGTGCCAGCAGGAGGGACAAAGGCTATGGCTACACCTTC. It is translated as CASRRDKGYGYTF.

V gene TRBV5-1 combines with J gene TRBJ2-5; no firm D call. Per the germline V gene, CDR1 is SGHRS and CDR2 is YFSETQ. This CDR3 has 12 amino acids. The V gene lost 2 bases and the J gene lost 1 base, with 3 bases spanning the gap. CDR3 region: CASSFSQETQYF. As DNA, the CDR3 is TGCGCCAGCAGCTTCTCCCAAGAGACCCAGTACTTC.